This TCR beta chain comes out of a study of tumor-infiltrating lymphocytes in primary liver carcinoma. Study information: Productive TCRbeta read counts per sample ran from roughly 3.8 to 7.5 million and were similar across tissue types.

The germline V gene has CDR1 DFQATT and CDR2 SNEGSKA (reference sequence). CDR3 size: 16 residues. The V end lost 1 base, the J end lost 4 bases, and 19 bases lay between the germline ends. The tissue used was unsorted bulk material of about 19-34 mg. RNA and DNA were co-extracted from it with the AllPrep DNA/RNA mini kit. Starting material of about 480 ng total RNA yielded TCR beta cDNA via a constant-region primer. ARM-PCR, slightly modified, supplied the TCR beta libraries through three nested multiplex PCR rounds. The first two PCR rounds used TRBV1-TRBV30 forward primers with a C-beta reverse primer, about 10 cycles each. TCRdb recomputed calls from the multiplex PCR reads with MiXCR, one row per CDR3 protein. The table records about 84,000 distinct CDR3 sequences, 72% of them present only once.

V and J are TRBV20-1 and TRBJ2-5, with a possible D match to TRBD1 (6 bases). Sequenced sample: liver tumor tissue from sampling region 1. Subset denoted: tumor region T1, superior pole. The clonotype comes from a man between 35 and 55 years old with primary liver carcinoma and hepatitis B virus infection. The CDR3 coding sequence is TGCAGTGCTAGAGTAACGACAGGCGGTGAAGTAGAGACCCAGTACTTC. As protein: CSARVTTGGEVETQYF.